This T cell receptor beta chain was profiled in a study of blood T cell repertoires in COVID-19. Study as a whole: The study drew acute and convalescent COVID-19 samples from the United States, Italy and Spain. In each case, the material was cDNA or gDNA derived from T cells, B-cell-depleted T cells, or PBMCs.

Per the authors' pipeline: How many nucleated cells were present was estimated from reference gene primer amplification. Repertoires were generated with immunoSEQ multiplex PCR, while TCRdb's copy carries only in-frame clones and drops some. The DNA was the basis for D and trimming; V, J and clone size are from that table. The data contain around 450,000 clones, 80% to 95% of them singletons. For recovered donors of Cohort 3, there were two negative PCRs, clearance, or symptom resolution. This sequence originates from a man aged 18-30 years who had recovered from COVID-19. Sequencing input: PBMCs or T cells enriched from blood (not recorded which).

As DNA, the CDR3 is TGTGCCACCCGAGGGACAGGGGAGGGCTACACCTTC. Amino acids: CATRGTGEGYTF. This chain joins TRBV10-3 and TRBJ1-2; TRBD1 agrees at 10 bases. With V trimmed by 10 bases and J by 8 bases, 7 bases remained unmatched. The CDR3 is 12 residues long. Germline V gives CDR1 ENHRY, CDR2 SYGVKD.